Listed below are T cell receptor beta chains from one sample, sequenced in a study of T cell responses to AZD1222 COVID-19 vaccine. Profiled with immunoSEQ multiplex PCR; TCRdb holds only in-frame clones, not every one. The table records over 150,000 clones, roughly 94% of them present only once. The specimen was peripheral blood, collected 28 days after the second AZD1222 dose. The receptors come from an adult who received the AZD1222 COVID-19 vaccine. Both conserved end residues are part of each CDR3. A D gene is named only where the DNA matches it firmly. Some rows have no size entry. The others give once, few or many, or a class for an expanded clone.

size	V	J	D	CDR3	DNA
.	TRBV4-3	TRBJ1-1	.	CASSQDTHEQTEAFF	TGCGCCAGCAGCCAAGATACACACGAACAAACTGAAGCTTTCTTT
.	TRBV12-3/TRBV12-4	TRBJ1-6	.	CATRTSGDSPLHF	TGTGCCACCAGGACCTCCGGAGATTCACCCCTCCACTTT
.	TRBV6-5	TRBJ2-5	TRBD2	CASSYSKRGSQETQYF	TGTGCCAGCAGTTACTCGAAGCGGGGGAGCCAAGAGACCCAGTACTTC
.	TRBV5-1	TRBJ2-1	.	CASSLYAHRQGRDFYNEQFF	TGCGCCAGCAGCTTGTATGCGCATAGACAGGGGAGGGATTTCTACAATGAGCAGTTCTTC
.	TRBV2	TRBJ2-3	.	CASGSRTNTDTQYF	TGTGCCAGCGGAAGCCGGACGAACACAGATACGCAGTATTTT
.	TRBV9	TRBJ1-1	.	CASSAGPRNTEAFF	TGTGCCAGCAGCGCCGGACCCAGGAACACTGAAGCTTTCTTT
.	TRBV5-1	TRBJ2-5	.	CASTPVADQETQYF	TGCGCCAGCACCCCCGTAGCGGACCAAGAGACCCAGTACTTC
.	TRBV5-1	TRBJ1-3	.	CASSLTMGGGSGNTIYF	TGCGCCAGCAGCTTGACCATGGGAGGTGGCTCTGGAAACACCATATATTTT
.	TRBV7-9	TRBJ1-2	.	CASRSRQTYGYTF	TGTGCCAGCAGGTCCCGACAGACGTATGGCTACACCTTC
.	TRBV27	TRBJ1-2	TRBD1	CASREPGQWGYTF	TGTGCCAGCAGGGAGCCGGGACAGTGGGGCTACACCTTC
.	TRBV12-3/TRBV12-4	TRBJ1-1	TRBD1	CASSPQGVTEAFF	TGTGCCAGCAGTCCACAGGGGGTGACTGAAGCTTTCTTT
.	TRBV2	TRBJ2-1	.	CASSPERNNEQFF	TGTGCCAGCAGTCCTGAGCGGAACAATGAGCAGTTCTTC
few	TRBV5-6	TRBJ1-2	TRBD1	CASSYEDRGHGYTF	TGTGCCAGCAGCTATGAAGACAGGGGGCACGGCTACACCTTC
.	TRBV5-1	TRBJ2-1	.	CASSFRDMDYNEQFF	TGCGCCAGCAGCTTCCGGGACATGGACTACAATGAGCAGTTCTTC
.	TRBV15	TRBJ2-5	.	CATSRDLGRQETQYF	TGTGCCACCAGCAGAGATCTCGGCAGGCAAGAGACCCAGTACTTC
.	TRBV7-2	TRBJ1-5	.	CASSGQVQPQHF	TGTGCCAGCAGTGGCCAGGTGCAGCCCCAGCATTTT
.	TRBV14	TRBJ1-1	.	CASSPPLGDANTEAFF	TGTGCCAGCAGCCCCCCCTTAGGGGATGCGAACACTGAAGCTTTCTTT
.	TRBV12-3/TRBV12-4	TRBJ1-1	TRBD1	CAGGRTGRTEAFF	TGTGCCGGGGGACGGACAGGGCGAACTGAAGCTTTCTTT
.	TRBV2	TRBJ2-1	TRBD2	CASRAESGGASRLFF	TGTGCCAGCAGAGCGGAAAGCGGGGGGGCCTCTCGGTTGTTCTTC
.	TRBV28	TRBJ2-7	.	CASRAGTLTYEQYF	TGTGCCAGCAGGGCCGGGACACTTACCTACGAGCAGTACTTC
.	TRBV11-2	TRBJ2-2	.	CAGSWGGELFF	TGTGCCGGCTCTTGGGGCGGGGAGCTGTTTTTT
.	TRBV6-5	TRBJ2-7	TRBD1	CASSYSTGESYEQYF	TGTGCCAGCAGTTACTCGACAGGGGAATCCTACGAGCAGTACTTC
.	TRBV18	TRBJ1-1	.	CASSPLLQVDTEAFF	TGTGCCAGCTCACCCCTCCTCCAGGTAGACACTGAAGCTTTCTTT
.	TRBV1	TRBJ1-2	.	CTSRRKGLGAGYTF	TGCACCAGCAGGAGGAAGGGTTTAGGCGCTGGCTACACCTTC
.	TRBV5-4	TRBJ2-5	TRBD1	CASGRGQAQYF	TGTGCCAGTGGGCGGGGACAGGCCCAGTACTTC
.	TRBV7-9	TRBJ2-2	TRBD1	CASSPQGAGELFF	TGTGCCAGCAGCCCACAGGGGGCCGGGGAGCTGTTTTTT
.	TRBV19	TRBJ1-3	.	CASNPDRLSGNTIYF	TGTGCCAGTAATCCCGACAGGCTATCTGGAAACACCATATATTTT
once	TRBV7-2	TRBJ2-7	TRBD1	CASSLVGDRAYEQYF	TGTGCCAGCAGCTTGGTGGGGGACAGGGCCTACGAGCAGTACTTC
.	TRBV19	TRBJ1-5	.	CASSIPMGGINQPQHF	TGTGCCAGTAGTATCCCGATGGGGGGGATAAATCAGCCCCAGCATTTT
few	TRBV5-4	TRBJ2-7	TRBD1	CASSLVRQGGYEQYF	TGTGCCAGCAGCTTAGTTAGACAGGGGGGCTACGAGCAGTACTTC
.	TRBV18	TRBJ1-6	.	CASSPPPINSPLHF	TGTGCCAGCTCACCGCCCCCCATTAATTCACCCCTCCACTTT
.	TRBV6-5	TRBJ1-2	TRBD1	CASSGTGYYGYTF	TGTGCCAGTTCCGGGACAGGATACTATGGCTACACCTTC
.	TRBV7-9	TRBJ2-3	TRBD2	CASSPGLAVTDTQYF	TGTGCCAGCAGCCCGGGACTAGCGGTCACAGATACGCAGTATTTT
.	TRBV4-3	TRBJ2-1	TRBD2	CASSQDPPGGLNEQFF	TGCGCCAGCAGCCAAGATCCCCCGGGGGGGCTGAATGAGCAGTTCTTC
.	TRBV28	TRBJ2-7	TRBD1	CASSQGQRAYEQYF	TGTGCCAGCAGTCAGGGACAGAGAGCCTACGAGCAGTACTTC
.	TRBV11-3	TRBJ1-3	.	CASSRCRDPRAGNTIYF	TGTGCCAGCAGCCGTTGCCGGGACCCAAGGGCCGGAAACACCATATATTTT
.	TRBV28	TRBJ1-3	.	CASRAGLDSGNTIYF	TGTGCCAGCAGGGCGGGACTGGACTCTGGAAACACCATATATTTT
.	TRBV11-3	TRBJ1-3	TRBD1	CASSASTGVGNTIYF	TGTGCCAGCAGCGCCTCGACAGGGGTTGGAAACACCATATATTTT
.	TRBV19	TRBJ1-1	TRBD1	CASRDRSGTGRVEAFF	TGTGCCAGTAGAGACAGATCCGGGACAGGGAGGGTAGAAGCTTTCTTT
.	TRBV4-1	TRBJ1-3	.	CASSQDGTGAGNTIYF	TGCGCCAGCAGCCAAGATGGGACTGGGGCTGGAAACACCATATATTTT
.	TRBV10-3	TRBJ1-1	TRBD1	CAISEAGGNTEAFF	TGTGCCATCAGTGAAGCAGGGGGTAACACTGAAGCTTTCTTT
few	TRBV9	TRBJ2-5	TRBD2	CASSSTSGEETQYF	TGTGCCAGCAGCTCGACTAGCGGGGAAGAGACCCAGTACTTC
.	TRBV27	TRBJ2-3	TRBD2	CASSQPPASGLPTDTQYF	TGTGCCAGCAGTCAACCCCCGGCTAGCGGACTTCCCACAGATACGCAGTATTTT
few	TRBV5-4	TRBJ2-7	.	CASSRREVQSSYEQYF	TGTGCCAGCAGCCGGAGGGAGGTACAGAGCTCCTACGAGCAGTACTTC
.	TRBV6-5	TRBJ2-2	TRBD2	CAIALAGVETGELFF	TGTGCCATCGCACTAGCGGGAGTAGAAACCGGGGAGCTGTTTTTT
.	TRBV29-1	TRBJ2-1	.	CSETHRGYNEQFF	TGCAGCGAGACCCACCGGGGATACAATGAGCAGTTCTTC
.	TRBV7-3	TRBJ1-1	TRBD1	CASSVQGDDTEAFF	TGTGCCAGCAGCGTACAGGGGGATGACACTGAAGCTTTCTTT
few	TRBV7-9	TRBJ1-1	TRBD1	CASSLGQGLTEAFF	TGTGCCAGCAGCTTAGGACAGGGACTCACTGAAGCTTTCTTT
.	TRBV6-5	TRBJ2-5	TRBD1	CASSYVTGARETQYF	TGTGCCAGCAGTTACGTGACAGGGGCTCGAGAGACCCAGTACTTC
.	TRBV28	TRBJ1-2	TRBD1	CASSLLGGAQGYTF	TGTGCCAGCAGTTTACTAGGGGGCGCCCAAGGCTACACCTTC
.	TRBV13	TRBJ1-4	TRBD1	CASSSSTGWGHQEKLFF	TGTGCCAGCAGCTCCTCGACAGGGTGGGGGCATCAGGAAAAACTGTTTTTT